This T cell receptor (beta chain) was documented in a study of T cell repertoires in cytomegalovirus infection. In the study overall: CMV epitopes, recently identified HLA-C-restricted and well-studied HLA-B-restricted, were used.

A single record per CDR3 protein comes from TCRdb applying MiXCR to the reads. The data contain some 940,000 distinct CDR3 sequences, around 30% of them seen just once; the ten biggest clones take up 11% to 15%. This clonotype was counted only a few times. What it binds is unknown. Sequenced material: cultured CD8+ T cells from PBMCs, taken from culture after CMV antigen stimulation. The receptor was isolated from a human donor in good health (CMV status not recorded). Some clones in this sample may be carry-over from other donors' samples.

DNA for the CDR3: TGTGCCAGCAGCTCTTACCAGACAGGGAACACCGGGGAGCTGTTTTTT. This codes for CASSSYQTGNTGELFF. The V and J genes are TRBV11-3 and TRBJ2-2; possible D gene TRBD1, 6 bases. Germline-derived CDR1 and CDR2 are SGHNT and YENEEA. The germline V and J ends were trimmed by 4 bases and 1 base, with 13 bases remaining between them. The CDR3 runs to 16 residues.